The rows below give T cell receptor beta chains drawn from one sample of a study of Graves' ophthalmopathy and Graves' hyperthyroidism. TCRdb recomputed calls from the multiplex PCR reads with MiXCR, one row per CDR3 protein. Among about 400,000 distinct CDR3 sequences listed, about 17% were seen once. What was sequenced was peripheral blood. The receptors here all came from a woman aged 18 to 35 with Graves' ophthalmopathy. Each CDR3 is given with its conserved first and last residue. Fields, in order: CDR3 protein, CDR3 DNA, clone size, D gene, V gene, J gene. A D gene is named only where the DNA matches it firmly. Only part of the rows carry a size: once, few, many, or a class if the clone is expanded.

cdr3_aa: CASSLGTRTNF
cdr3_nt: TGTGCCAGCAGCTTAGGGACAAGGACAAACTTC
clone_size: many
d_call: .
v_call: TRBV11-2
j_call: TRBJ1-2

cdr3_aa: CASTGSNQPQHF
cdr3_nt: TGTGCCAGCACAGGAAGCAATCAGCCCCAGCATTTT
clone_size: .
d_call: .
v_call: TRBV5-4
j_call: TRBJ1-5

cdr3_aa: CASSLDSRLGYTF
cdr3_nt: TGTGCCAGCAGCTTAGACAGTCGGTTGGGCTACACCTTC
clone_size: many
d_call: .
v_call: TRBV7-3
j_call: TRBJ1-2

cdr3_aa: CASSQDPEGGPHEQYF
cdr3_nt: TGCGCCAGCAGCCAAGATCCGGAGGGAGGTCCCCACGAGCAGTACTTC
clone_size: many
d_call: .
v_call: TRBV4-3
j_call: TRBJ2-7

cdr3_aa: CSVSIWANVLTF
cdr3_nt: TGCAGCGTTAGCATCTGGGCCAACGTCCTGACTTTC
clone_size: many
d_call: .
v_call: TRBV29-1
j_call: TRBJ2-6

cdr3_aa: CASSPTAEETQYF
cdr3_nt: TGCGCCAGCAGCCCAACCGCGGAAGAGACCCAGTACTTC
clone_size: .
d_call: .
v_call: TRBV5-1
j_call: TRBJ2-5

cdr3_aa: CASSTFGVYGYTF
cdr3_nt: TGTGCCAGCAGCACCTTTGGGGTCTATGGCTACACCTTC
clone_size: many
d_call: .
v_call: TRBV6-2/TRBV6-3
j_call: TRBJ1-2

cdr3_aa: CASSLLGTLGPSYEQYF
cdr3_nt: TGTGCCAGCAGTTTACTCGGGACCCTGGGACCTTCCTACGAGCAGTACTTC
clone_size: many
d_call: .
v_call: TRBV27
j_call: TRBJ2-7

cdr3_aa: CASSLGQGTEQYF
cdr3_nt: TGCGCCAGCAGTCTGGGACAGGGTACCGAGCAGTACTTC
clone_size: many
d_call: TRBD1
v_call: TRBV10-2
j_call: TRBJ2-7

cdr3_aa: CASSLVTGDYGYTF
cdr3_nt: TGTGCCAGCAGCTTAGTAACAGGGGACTATGGCTACACCTTC
clone_size: many
d_call: TRBD1
v_call: TRBV7-2
j_call: TRBJ1-2

cdr3_aa: CASPSLPGNVEAFF
cdr3_nt: TGTGCCAGCCCTTCCCTCCCGGGAAATGTTGAAGCTTTCTTT
clone_size: many
d_call: .
v_call: TRBV5-5
j_call: TRBJ1-1

cdr3_aa: CASSYSRTGAYEQYF
cdr3_nt: TGTGCCAGCAGTTACTCCCGGACAGGGGCCTACGAGCAGTACTTC
clone_size: many
d_call: TRBD1
v_call: TRBV6-5
j_call: TRBJ2-7

cdr3_aa: CASSSGGTAITYEQYF
cdr3_nt: TGTGCCAGCAGCTCCGGAGGCACAGCAATTACCTACGAGCAGTACTTC
clone_size: many
d_call: .
v_call: TRBV11-2
j_call: TRBJ2-7

cdr3_aa: CASKATSASYEQYF
cdr3_nt: TGTGCCAGCAAGGCGACTAGCGCTTCCTACGAGCAGTACTTC
clone_size: many
d_call: TRBD2
v_call: TRBV6-5
j_call: TRBJ2-7

cdr3_aa: CASISDRVEYGYTF
cdr3_nt: TGTGCCAGCATTTCGGACAGGGTAGAATATGGCTACACCTTC
clone_size: many
d_call: TRBD1
v_call: TRBV2
j_call: TRBJ1-2

cdr3_aa: CASSESVGAGPSGYEQYF
cdr3_nt: TGCGCCAGCAGTGAGTCCGTGGGTGCAGGACCCTCGGGTTACGAGCAGTACTTC
clone_size: many
d_call: .
v_call: TRBV10-2
j_call: TRBJ2-7

cdr3_aa: CASSSNPSYTF
cdr3_nt: TGTGCCAGCAGTTCAAACCCTTCTTACACCTTC
clone_size: many
d_call: .
v_call: TRBV28
j_call: TRBJ1-2

cdr3_aa: CAWSVGQGTTNQPQHF
cdr3_nt: TGTGCCTGGAGTGTGGGACAGGGTACCACCAATCAGCCCCAGCATTTT
clone_size: few
d_call: TRBD1
v_call: TRBV30
j_call: TRBJ1-5

cdr3_aa: CASLNQGYSYNSPLHF
cdr3_nt: TGTGCCAGCCTCAACCAGGGCTACTCCTATAATTCACCCCTCCACTTT
clone_size: .
d_call: .
v_call: TRBV6-1
j_call: TRBJ1-6

cdr3_aa: CASSAGDTEAFF
cdr3_nt: TGTGCCAGCAGCGCAGGGGACACTGAAGCTTTCTTT
clone_size: many
d_call: .
v_call: TRBV12-3/TRBV12-4
j_call: TRBJ1-1

cdr3_aa: CSVATNRRTTETQYF
cdr3_nt: TGCAGCGTTGCGACCAATCGAAGAACCACAGAGACCCAGTACTTC
clone_size: .
d_call: .
v_call: TRBV29-1
j_call: TRBJ2-5

cdr3_aa: CSVDQGSGYTF
cdr3_nt: TGCAGCGTTGACCAGGGATCTGGCTACACCTTC
clone_size: many
d_call: .
v_call: TRBV29-1
j_call: TRBJ1-2